This T cell receptor (beta chain) originates from a study of identical twins. One entry per CDR3 protein, called by TCRdb with MiXCR from the 5' RACE reads. The data contain around 1.7 million distinct CDR3 sequences, roughly a third of them singletons. Study observations and caveats: Without tracking the same donors, conclusions rested on cross-sectional statistical analysis. Abundant beta clonotypes from cord blood had fewer insertions, unlike memory repertoires, which showed none.

Germline loops: CDR1 MNHNS, CDR2 SASEGT. Trimming took 2 bases from V and 1 from J, leaving 14 bases between them. CDR3 length: 16 amino acids. To note about this clonotype: Its antigen is as yet unknown.

Sequencing was done on a sample of cord blood. The chain has TRBV6-1 and TRBJ1-1; maybe TRBD1 (5 bases). The sequence derives from a newborn girl in good health. The chain's CDR3 is CASSENPAGSNTEAFF. The CDR3 DNA follows: TGTGCCAGCAGTGAAAACCCCGCAGGGTCGAACACTGAAGCTTTCTTT.